Shown below are 21 T cell receptor beta chains from a single sample sequenced in a study of blood T cell repertoires in COVID-19. Here immunoSEQ multiplex PCR was the method, and the copy in TCRdb shows in-frame clones only, minus some. The sample records over 250,000 clones, under 90% being singletons. Sequencing used peripheral blood. These receptors were obtained from a woman in her 50s who had recovered from COVID-19.

The CDR3 loop is CASSDNVYNEKLFF. CDR3 coding DNA: TGTGCCAGCAGCGACAACGTTTATAATGAAAAACTGTTTTTT. V and J are TRBV9 and TRBJ1-4; D gene uncertain. CDR3 size: 14 residues. Germline CDR1 and CDR2: SGDLS and YYNGEE. The V end was cut by 3 bases, the J end by 4 bases, with 10 bases between.

The table lists this clone with a count of one. It may be a read error: a sequence one base away is much more abundant. V and J are TRBV7-3 and TRBJ2-2, with D possibly being TRBD2 (6 bases). Germline CDR1 SGHTA, CDR2 FQGTGA. CDR3 size: 14 residues. Trimming took 5 bases from V and 3 from J, leaving 10 bases between them. The CDR3 protein is CASSPAGHTGELFF. The CDR3 nucleotides read TGTGCCAGCAGCCCCGCGGGACACACCGGGGAGCTGTTTTTT.

The chain employs TRBV28 and TRBJ1-3, with D hard to call. Germline V CDR1 and CDR2: MDHEN, SYDVKM. Trimming left V 6 bases short and J 5 bases short, with 8 bases between. CDR3 length equals 12 residues. The CDR3: CASRAKRNTIYF. CDR3 in DNA: TGTGCCAGCAGAGCTAAAAGAAACACCATATATTTT. The variable domain in full, completed from reference TRBV28 and TRBJ1-3, reads DVKVTQSSRYLVKRTGEKVFLECVQDMDHENMFWYRQDPGLGLRLIYFSYDVKMKEKGDIPEGYSVSREKKERFSLILESASTNQTSMYLCASRAKRNTIYFGEGSWLTVV.

This chain joins TRBV5-1 and TRBJ2-1; 8 bases are a match to TRBD2. V lost 8 bases, J lost 3 bases, and 1 base stayed unmatched. The length of the CDR3 is 12 residues. Germline CDR1 and CDR2: SGHRS and YFSETQ. The CDR3 DNA is TGCGCCAGTGCGGGAGGCTACAATGAGCAGTTCTTC. It codes for CASAGGYNEQFF.

This chain connects TRBV29-1 to TRBJ2-7; unclear D gene. Trimming removed 3 bases at V and 0 bases at J, with 9 bases between. Germline V CDR1 and CDR2: SQVTM, ANQGSEA. This CDR3 contains 13 residues. CDR3 bases: TGCAGCGTTGAGACTTACACCTCCTACGAGCAGTACTTC. It translates to CSVETYTSYEQYF.

The genes are TRBV30 and TRBJ2-2; 9 bases match TRBD2. The ends lost 0 bases at V and 1 base at J; junction bases unmatched: 9. Looked up from germline, CDR1 is GTSNPN and CDR2 is SVGIG (reference sequence). The CDR3 is 18 residues long. Here the CDR3 DNA reads TGTGCCTGGAGTGTAATGGCGGGGGGGCCAAGGAACACCGGGGAGCTGTTTTTT. This encodes CAWSVMAGGPRNTGELFF.

The chain employs TRBV19 and TRBJ1-1, with no clear D. Germline lookup yields CDR1 LNHDA and CDR2 SQIVND (reference sequence). The CDR3 runs 12 residues. Trimming pared 9 bases from V and 4 bases from J, leaving 12 bases between. CDR3 residues: CASLREGTEAFF. The CDR3 DNA sequence: TGTGCCAGCTTACGGGAGGGCACTGAAGCTTTCTTT.

This clone was recorded a few times. The chain couples TRBV4-3 to TRBJ2-7; possible D gene TRBD2, 6 bases. The V end was cut by 0 bases, the J end by 3 bases, with 15 bases between. This CDR3 has 16 residues. The germline V gene has CDR1 LGHNA and CDR2 YSLEER. The CDR3 DNA sequence: TGCGCCAGCAGCCAAGATATCACTAGCTTTTACTACGAGCAGTACTTC. Translating gives CASSQDITSFYYEQYF.

The chain couples TRBV19 to TRBJ1-6; weak D call: TRBD1 (5 bases). CDR3 size: 15 residues. Germline V lookup: CDR1 LNHDA, CDR2 SQIVND (reference sequence). The ends were cut back, 3 bases at V and 11 bases at J, with 17 bases in the middle. CDR3 amino acids: CASSMGLRGVTPLHF. The CDR3, as DNA: TGTGCCAGTAGTATGGGACTTCGGGGTGTGACACCCCTCCACTTT. The whole variable domain, filled in from reference TRBV19 and TRBJ1-6, reads DGGITQSPKYLFRKEGQNVTLSCEQNLNHDAMYWYRQDPGQGLRLIYYSQIVNDFQKGDIAEGYSVSREKKESFPLTVTSAQKNPTAFYLCASSMGLRGVTPLHFGNGTRLTVT.

This clone was detected only once. The rearrangement links TRBV28 to TRBJ2-4, with 7 bases aligning to TRBD1. Per the germline V gene, CDR1 is MDHEN and CDR2 is SYDVKM. Trimming cost V 6 bases and J 8 bases; bases outside gene matches: 22. The CDR3 runs 18 residues. This CDR3 reads CASSSPGQPIAKNDIQYF. CDR3 in DNA: TGTGCCAGCAGCTCCCCGGGACAGCCAATCGCAAAAAATGACATTCAGTACTTC.

The rearrangement links TRBV7-2 to TRBJ2-1; possible D gene TRBD2, 5 bases. The CDR3 totals 14 residues. V shed 6 bases and J shed 0 bases, with 9 bases lying between them. Germline CDR1 and CDR2: SGHTA and FQGNSA. The CDR3 here is CASRDFSSYNEQFF. DNA for the CDR3: TGTGCCAGCAGGGACTTCAGCTCCTACAATGAGCAGTTCTTC.

The J gene is TRBJ2-4, the V gene TRBV12-5; D uncertain. CDR3 length equals 14 residues. The V gene lost 6 bases and the J gene lost 7 bases, with 16 bases spanning the gap. The germline V gene has CDR1 LGHNT and CDR2 FRNRAP. In DNA, the CDR3 is TGTGCTAGTGGCATCAGGATTCGTGAGAACATTCAGTACTTC. This sequence encodes CASGIRIRENIQYF. Drawing the rest from reference TRBV12-5 and TRBJ2-4, the complete variable domain is DARVTQTPRHKVTEMGQEVTMRCQPILGHNTVFWYRQTMMQGLELLAYFRNRAPLDDSGMPKDRFSAEMPDATLATLKIQPSEPRDSAVYFCASGIRIRENIQYFGAGTRLSVL.

The chain combines TRBV6-2 or TRBV6-3 with TRBJ1-5; no reliable D call. V was clipped by 2 bases and J by 7 bases, with 6 bases between them. The CDR3 is made up of 12 amino acids. Germline V gene sequence: CDR1 MNHEY, CDR2 SVGEGT. The CDR3 protein is CASSYDGQPQHF. DNA of the CDR3: TGTGCCAGCAGTTACGACGGGCAGCCCCAGCATTTT.

This clone was picked up a small number of times. The chain recombines TRBV2 with TRBJ2-5; D not certain. This CDR3 is 13 amino acids long. The germline CDR1 and CDR2 sequences are SNHLY and FYNNEI. V was cut by 6 bases and J by 5 bases, with 13 bases left in between. In nucleotides, the CDR3 is TGTGCCAGCAGCGACTTGACGGTTGAGACCCAGTACTTC. This gives the protein CASSDLTVETQYF. Together with reference TRBV2 and TRBJ2-5, the CDR3 gives the full variable domain: EPEVTQTPSHQVTQMGQEVILRCVPISNHLYFYWYRQILGQKVEFLVSFYNNEISEKSEIFDDQFSVERPDGSNFTLKIRSTKLEDSAMYFCASSDLTVETQYFGPGTRLLVL.

This chain links TRBV4-3 with TRBJ2-2; 8 nucleotides match TRBD2. The V segment lost 1 base and the J segment 8 bases; nucleotides outside the gene matches: 6. CDR1 is LGHNA and CDR2 is YSLEER in the germline V gene. The CDR3 sequence is 15 residues long. The CDR3 here is CASSQALLAAGELFF. The CDR3, as DNA: TGCGCCAGCAGCCAAGCGCTACTAGCGGCGGGGGAGCTGTTTTTT.

The CDR3 DNA follows: TGTGCCAGTGACAGGGGGCGCATCGACGAGCAGTACTTC. Encoded protein: CASDRGRIDEQYF. The V call is TRBV9, the J call TRBJ2-7, with 10 nucleotides matching TRBD1. V lost 8 bases to trimming and J lost 5 bases; unmatched junction nucleotides: 7. The CDR3 is made up of 13 amino acids. Germline CDR1 is SGDLS and CDR2 is YYNGEE.

The rearrangement links TRBV7-3 to TRBJ1-1, with no clear D. Germline-derived CDR1 and CDR2 are SGHTA and FQGTGA. The V end lost 2 bases, the J end lost 6 bases, and 16 bases lay between the germline ends. The CDR3 extends over 15 amino acids. The CDR3 sequence: CASSLSEGGVPEAFF. The DNA for the CDR3 is TGTGCCAGCAGCTTATCCGAGGGCGGAGTCCCTGAAGCTTTCTTT.

This clone has a single count. The chain combines TRBV19 with TRBJ2-1; the D gene is possibly TRBD2 (6 bases). The CDR3 covers 13 residues. The germline gives CDR1 LNHDA, CDR2 SQIVND (reference sequence). V was pared by 4 bases and J by 10 bases, with 14 bases between. The CDR3 here is CASSTSAGGEQFF. CDR3 bases: TGTGCCAGTAGTACCTCAGCGGGCGGGGAGCAGTTCTTC.

CDR3 loop: CASSSRTGGAVEAFF. DNA of the CDR3: TGTGCCAGCAGCTCACGCACAGGGGGCGCGGTTGAAGCTTTCTTT. The chain uses TRBV7-2 and TRBJ1-1; 9 nucleotides agree with TRBD1. CDR1 SGHTA and CDR2 FQGNSA come from the germline V gene. The CDR3 length is 15 residues. V was clipped by 4 bases and J by 7 bases; unmatched bases: 10.

The genes are TRBV27 and TRBJ1-2; D perhaps matches TRBD1 (6 bases). This CDR3 region has 13 residues. Trimming stripped 4 bases from V and 4 bases from J, with 10 bases between. Germline V gene lookup returns CDR1 MNHEY and CDR2 SMNVEV (reference sequence). Here the CDR3 reads CASSWRGGYGYTF. The CDR3 DNA sequence: TGTGCCAGCAGTTGGAGGGGGGGCTATGGCTACACCTTC.

To note about this clone: The sample contains more than one DNA sequence encoding this CDR3. This sequence joins TRBV27 and TRBJ1-2; D is uncertain. Germline V gene lookup returns CDR1 MNHEY and CDR2 SMNVEV (reference sequence). V lost 3 bases, J lost 2 bases, and 7 bases lay in between. This CDR3 contains 13 residues. The CDR3 loop reads CASSFAGNYGYTF. CDR3 DNA: TGTGCCAGCAGTTTTGCCGGGAACTATGGCTACACCTTC.